These T cell receptor beta chains were read from a single sample in a study of chemoradiotherapy in HPV16-positive cancers. Profiled with immunoSEQ multiplex PCR; TCRdb holds only in-frame clones, not every one. The sample lists about 1,800 clones; 65% to 85% were seen once. The specimen was tumor tissue, collected from a patient who underwent chemoradiotherapy. The receptor set was obtained from a human donor with HPV-associated anogenital cancer. The CDR3 runs from the conserved cysteine through the conserved F or W. Each record gives: J gene, V gene, D gene, clone size, CDR3 DNA, CDR3 protein. D genes are given only for firm matches. Clone size appears in some rows only: once, few, many, or a class for an expanded clone.

j_gene: TRBJ1-1
v_gene: TRBV6-5
d_gene: -
abundance: -
CDR3nt: TGTGCCAGCAGTTACAGGCGCCGGGACACCACTGAAGCTTTCTTT
CDR3aa: CASSYRRRDTTEAFF

j_gene: TRBJ1-2
v_gene: TRBV6-5
d_gene: -
abundance: once
CDR3nt: TGTGCCAGCAGTCACCCGACAGATGGCTACACCTTC
CDR3aa: CASSHPTDGYTF

j_gene: TRBJ2-7
v_gene: TRBV13
d_gene: TRBD1
abundance: -
CDR3nt: TGTGCCAGCAGCTCAAGGACAGGGGGCATGTACGAGCAGTACTTC
CDR3aa: CASSSRTGGMYEQYF

j_gene: TRBJ2-5
v_gene: TRBV11-3
d_gene: -
abundance: -
CDR3nt: TGTGCCAGCAGATCGCACAGCCAGGGGGAGACCCAGTACTTC
CDR3aa: CASRSHSQGETQYF

j_gene: TRBJ2-7
v_gene: TRBV27
d_gene: -
abundance: -
CDR3nt: TGTGCCAGCAGTACCGGACCGGAGGACGAGCAGTACTTC
CDR3aa: CASSTGPEDEQYF

j_gene: TRBJ2-1
v_gene: TRBV7-9
d_gene: TRBD2
abundance: few
CDR3nt: TGTGCCAGCAGCTTAGCGGGGACTAGCGGGGGTCGCGAGCAGTTCTTC
CDR3aa: CASSLAGTSGGREQFF

j_gene: TRBJ2-3
v_gene: TRBV10-3
d_gene: -
abundance: -
CDR3nt: TGTGCCATCAGGTCCTTAAGGGATACGCAGTATTTT
CDR3aa: CAIRSLRDTQYF

j_gene: TRBJ2-7
v_gene: TRBV27
d_gene: TRBD2
abundance: -
CDR3nt: TGTGCCAGCAGTTTGTCCGGGACTAGCTATACGGACGAGCAGTACTTC
CDR3aa: CASSLSGTSYTDEQYF

j_gene: TRBJ2-7
v_gene: TRBV6-6
d_gene: TRBD2
abundance: once
CDR3nt: TGTGCCAGCAGCCCCATTGGCGGGAGGAGCTCCTACGAGCAGTACTTC
CDR3aa: CASSPIGGRSSYEQYF

j_gene: TRBJ2-2
v_gene: TRBV7-9
d_gene: -
abundance: -
CDR3nt: TGTGCCAGCAGCTCCAAGGGGCAGTTGGGCGGGGAGCTGTTTTTT
CDR3aa: CASSSKGQLGGELFF

j_gene: TRBJ2-5
v_gene: TRBV11-3
d_gene: -
abundance: -
CDR3nt: TGTGCCAGCAGCTTAATTTATGGCTTCGGGGAGACCCAGTACTTC
CDR3aa: CASSLIYGFGETQYF

j_gene: TRBJ2-1
v_gene: TRBV5-4
d_gene: TRBD2
abundance: -
CDR3nt: TGTGCCAGCAGCCTGGGACTAGCGGGAGCGCCCAACAATGAGCAGTTCTTC
CDR3aa: CASSLGLAGAPNNEQFF

j_gene: TRBJ1-4
v_gene: TRBV7-9
d_gene: -
abundance: -
CDR3nt: TGTGCCAGCAGCCCCGCCGGGAAGAGCGATGAAAAACTGTTTTTT
CDR3aa: CASSPAGKSDEKLFF

j_gene: TRBJ2-1
v_gene: TRBV7-3
d_gene: TRBD2
abundance: -
CDR3nt: TGTGCCAGCAGCTTACTACGGAAGCGGGAAGGAGAGCAGTTCTTC
CDR3aa: CASSLLRKREGEQFF

j_gene: TRBJ2-3
v_gene: TRBV10-3
d_gene: -
abundance: -
CDR3nt: TGTGCCATCAGTGACCGGGTCACAGATACGCAGTATTTT
CDR3aa: CAISDRVTDTQYF

j_gene: TRBJ2-2
v_gene: TRBV2
d_gene: -
abundance: -
CDR3nt: TGTGCCAGCAGGGACATATCGAACACCGGGGAGCTGTTTTTT
CDR3aa: CASRDISNTGELFF

j_gene: TRBJ2-2
v_gene: TRBV6-5
d_gene: TRBD2
abundance: -
CDR3nt: TGTGCCACCTCCCAGGGCGGGAGGACCGGGGAGCTGTTTTTT
CDR3aa: CATSQGGRTGELFF

j_gene: TRBJ2-7
v_gene: TRBV4-1
d_gene: TRBD2
abundance: -
CDR3nt: TGCGCCAGCAGCCAGGAGCGGGAGCCCTACGAGCAGTACTTC
CDR3aa: CASSQEREPYEQYF

j_gene: TRBJ2-4
v_gene: TRBV4-1
d_gene: -
abundance: -
CDR3nt: TGCGCCAGCAGCCAAGTATTGGACATTCTAGCCAAAAACATTCAGTACTTC
CDR3aa: CASSQVLDILAKNIQYF

j_gene: TRBJ2-7
v_gene: TRBV29-1
d_gene: TRBD1
abundance: -
CDR3nt: TGCAGCGTCCGGGTGGACAGGGTTCCCTACGAGCAGTACTTC
CDR3aa: CSVRVDRVPYEQYF

j_gene: TRBJ2-2
v_gene: TRBV11-3
d_gene: -
abundance: few
CDR3nt: TGTGCCAGCAGACAGCTCTTGAACACCGGGGAGCTGTTTTTT
CDR3aa: CASRQLLNTGELFF

j_gene: TRBJ1-5
v_gene: TRBV5-5
d_gene: -
abundance: -
CDR3nt: TGTGCCAGCAGCTTGTGGGGGGGCAATCAGCCCCAGCATTTT
CDR3aa: CASSLWGGNQPQHF

j_gene: TRBJ2-7
v_gene: TRBV6-1
d_gene: -
abundance: few
CDR3nt: TGTGCCAGCAGTGAAGATCGGGGGTCCCCCTACGAGCAGTACTTC
CDR3aa: CASSEDRGSPYEQYF

j_gene: TRBJ2-2
v_gene: TRBV7-8
d_gene: TRBD2
abundance: -
CDR3nt: TGTGCCAGCAGCCCCCGAGGCGGGGCTAGCGGAAACACCGGGGAGCTGTTTTTT
CDR3aa: CASSPRGGASGNTGELFF

j_gene: TRBJ1-2
v_gene: TRBV11-3
d_gene: -
abundance: -
CDR3nt: TGTGCCAGCAGCTTAGAAACAGGGAACTATGGCTACACCTTC
CDR3aa: CASSLETGNYGYTF

j_gene: TRBJ2-1
v_gene: TRBV27
d_gene: -
abundance: -
CDR3nt: TGTGCCAGCAGTACCAGGAGGGCATACTCCTACAATGAGCAGTTCTTC
CDR3aa: CASSTRRAYSYNEQFF

j_gene: TRBJ2-3
v_gene: TRBV20-1
d_gene: -
abundance: few
CDR3nt: TGCAGTGCTGGACCCGGAGATACGCAGTATTTT
CDR3aa: CSAGPGDTQYF

j_gene: TRBJ1-1
v_gene: TRBV27
d_gene: -
abundance: -
CDR3nt: TGTGCCAGCAGTTTATCACCGGGGGTCACTGAAGCTTTCTTT
CDR3aa: CASSLSPGVTEAFF

j_gene: TRBJ1-3
v_gene: TRBV18
d_gene: -
abundance: -
CDR3nt: TGTGCCAGCTTACAAGTCTGCATCTCTGGAAACACCATATATTTT
CDR3aa: CASLQVCISGNTIYF

j_gene: TRBJ2-1
v_gene: TRBV5-5
d_gene: TRBD2
abundance: once
CDR3nt: TGTGCCAGCAGCTCTACGACCGGGACTAGCGGGAGTGGGCAGTTCTTC
CDR3aa: CASSSTTGTSGSGQFF

j_gene: TRBJ1-2
v_gene: TRBV7-2
d_gene: -
abundance: -
CDR3nt: TGTGCCAGCAGCTTAAGCAGGGTGGTTAGGCATGGCTACACCTTC
CDR3aa: CASSLSRVVRHGYTF

j_gene: TRBJ2-1
v_gene: TRBV19
d_gene: TRBD2
abundance: -
CDR3nt: TGTGCCAGTAGGGGGGGGACTACCCTCAATGAGCAGTTCTTC
CDR3aa: CASRGGTTLNEQFF

j_gene: TRBJ2-7
v_gene: TRBV11-2
d_gene: -
abundance: -
CDR3nt: TGTGCCAGCAGGGACATCTCTGCCTACGAGCAGTACTTC
CDR3aa: CASRDISAYEQYF